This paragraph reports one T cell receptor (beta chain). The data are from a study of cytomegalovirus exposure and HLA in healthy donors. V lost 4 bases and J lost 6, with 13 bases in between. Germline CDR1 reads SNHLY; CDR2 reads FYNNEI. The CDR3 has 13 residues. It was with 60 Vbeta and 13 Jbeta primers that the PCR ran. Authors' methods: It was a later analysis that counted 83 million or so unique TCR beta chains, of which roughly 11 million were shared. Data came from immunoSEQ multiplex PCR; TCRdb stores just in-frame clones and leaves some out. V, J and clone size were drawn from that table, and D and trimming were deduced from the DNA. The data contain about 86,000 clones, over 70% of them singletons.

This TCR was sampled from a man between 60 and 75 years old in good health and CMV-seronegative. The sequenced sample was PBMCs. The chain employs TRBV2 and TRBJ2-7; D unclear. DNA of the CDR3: TGTGCCAGCAGTGTGGCTAGACCGGCCGAGCAGTACTTC. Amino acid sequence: CASSVARPAEQYF.